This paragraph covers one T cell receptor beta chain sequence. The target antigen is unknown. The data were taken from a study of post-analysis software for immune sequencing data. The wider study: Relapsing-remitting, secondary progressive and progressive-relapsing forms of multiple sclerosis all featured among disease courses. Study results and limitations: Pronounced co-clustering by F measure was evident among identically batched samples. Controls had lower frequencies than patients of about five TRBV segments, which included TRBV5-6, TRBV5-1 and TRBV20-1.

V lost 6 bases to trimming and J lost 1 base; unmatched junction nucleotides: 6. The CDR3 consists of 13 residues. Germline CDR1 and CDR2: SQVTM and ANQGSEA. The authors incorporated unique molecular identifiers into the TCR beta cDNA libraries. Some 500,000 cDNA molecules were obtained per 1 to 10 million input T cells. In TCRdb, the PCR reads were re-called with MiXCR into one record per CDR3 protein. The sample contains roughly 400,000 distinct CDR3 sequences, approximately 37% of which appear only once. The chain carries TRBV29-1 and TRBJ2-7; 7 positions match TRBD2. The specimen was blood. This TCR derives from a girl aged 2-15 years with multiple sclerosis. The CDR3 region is CSVRAGESYEQYF. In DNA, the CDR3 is TGCAGCGTGCGCGCGGGGGAATCCTACGAGCAGTACTTC.